Reported below is one TCR beta chain. Its antigen is unidentified. The assay was immunoSEQ multiplex PCR, and TCRdb's table has in-frame clones only and misses some. The table lists about 2.1 million clones, 93% of them singletons. The data stem from a study of shared clonotypes between healthy human individuals. Study-level results: A few donors showed sharing of about 4.8% of naive CD4 clonotypes.

Germline V gene sequence: CDR1 SGDLS, CDR2 YYNGEE. The V gene lost 0 bases and the J gene lost 4 bases, with 14 bases spanning the gap. The CDR3 covers 17 residues. The naive CD8 fraction comprised CD45RO-negative cells positively selected for CCR7 and excluded terminally differentiated effector memory CD45RA+ cells. The receptor was derived from a man between 18 and 35 years old in good health. Some clones in this sample may be carry-over from other donors' samples. The chain carries TRBV9 and TRBJ2-6, with D unresolved. The sample consisted of naive CD8+ T cells from PBMCs. Here the CDR3 reads CASSVDPLRSGANVLTF. DNA for the CDR3: TGTGCCAGCAGCGTAGACCCACTCCGCTCCGGGGCCAACGTCCTGACTTTC.